This TCR beta chain came from a study of shared clonotypes between healthy human individuals. As to this clone: Its antigen is unknown.

An even split of each subset's genomic DNA across several immunoSEQ plates was performed. The assay was immunoSEQ multiplex PCR, and TCRdb's table has in-frame clones only and misses some. The data hold under 650,000 clones, with almost 97% observed a single time. Donors comprised only Caucasian adults living in Nashville, Tennessee. Researchers partitioned CD4+ cells into CD45RA+ naive and CD45RA-negative memory subsets. V gave up 2 bases and J gave up 1 base, with 12 bases separating them. The germline gives CDR1 SGHAT, CDR2 FQNNGV. The CDR3 has 15 amino acids. Study conclusions and caveats: Sampling covered blood only; tissue repertoires likely differ.

The V gene is TRBV11-2, the J gene TRBJ2-7; no clear D. The TCR was taken from a woman in her thirties in good health. Sequencing was done on a sample of naive CD4+ T cells sorted from blood. Documented subset: CD45RA+ positively selected. CDR3 sequence: CASSLRAERSYEQYF. DNA for the CDR3: TGTGCCAGCAGCTTAAGGGCAGAGAGATCCTACGAGCAGTACTTC.